This entry concerns a single T cell receptor beta chain. Its antigen is still unknown. The CDR3 runs 14 residues. Germline-derived CDR1 and CDR2 are SGHRS and YFSETQ. V was clipped by 2 bases and J by 4 bases, with 9 bases between them. Genomic DNA (from each subset) was split evenly across several immunoSEQ plates. Produced via immunoSEQ multiplex PCR; TCRdb's table is partial and in-frame only. The table records fewer than 1.6 million clones, about 98.5% of them present only once. This specimen comes from a study of shared clonotypes between healthy human individuals. Broader study findings: Among non-shared clonotypes, generation probabilities were lower than among those shared by all four donors. Clonotype sharing among donors was thought likely to change with sequencing depth. What rarefaction showed was incomplete sorted-subset sequencing despite large depth.

Sequencing input: naive CD4+ T cells sorted from blood. Subset meaning: CD45RA+ positively selected. The receptor's source is a man under 40 in good health. The gene calls are TRBV5-1 and TRBJ2-2; D is ambiguous. The CDR3 nucleotides are TGCGCCAGCAGCTTCCCCAGCCCCACCGGGGAGCTGTTTTTT. Amino acid sequence: CASSFPSPTGELFF. Filled out from reference TRBV5-1 and TRBJ2-2, the complete variable domain reads KAGVTQTPRYLIKTRGQQVTLSCSPISGHRSVSWYQQTPGQGLQFLFEYFSETQRNKGNFPGRFSGRQFSNSRSEMNVSTLELGDSALYLCASSFPSPTGELFFGEGSRLTVL.